The rows below give T cell receptor beta chains drawn from one sample of a study of neoadjuvant anti-PD-1 for oral cavity cancer. Clones were read by immunoSEQ multiplex PCR, and TCRdb kept only the in-frame ones, dropping some. The data hold roughly 14,000 clones, with roughly 70% observed a single time. This specimen consisted of PBMCs, obtained after nivolumab (anti-PD-1) treatment. The origin of the receptors is a person aged 40 to 85 with oral cavity squamous cell carcinoma. Each CDR3 is given with its conserved first and last residue. D genes are given only for firm matches. Size is omitted from some rows. Given values are once, few, many or a class for expanded clones.

>.|TRBJ2-2|few|TRBV30
TGTGCCTGGAGTCTGGGGGTCGGGGAGCTGTTTTTT
CAWSLGVGELFF
>.|TRBJ2-7|.|TRBV6-1
TGTGCCAGCAGTGAAGGGGATAGGGTATACGAGCAGTACTTC
CASSEGDRVYEQYF
>.|TRBJ2-6|.|TRBV7-3
TGTGCCAGCAGCCCTGGGGCCAACGTCCTGACTTTC
CASSPGANVLTF
>.|TRBJ2-7|.|TRBV2
TGTGCCAGCAGTTACGCGGGGGACGGGGGCGCCTACGAGCAGTACTTC
CASSYAGDGGAYEQYF
>TRBD1|TRBJ2-1|.|TRBV2
TGTGCCAGCAGGGCACAGGGGGCAAATTACAATGAGCAGTTCTTC
CASRAQGANYNEQFF
>TRBD1|TRBJ2-3|few|TRBV4-2
TGTGCCAGCAGCCAAGATTTCCAGGGGGTCACAGATACGCAGTATTTT
CASSQDFQGVTDTQYF
>.|TRBJ2-1|.|TRBV9
TGTGCCAGCAGCGCCAGGGGTAATGAGCAGTTCTTC
CASSARGNEQFF
>.|TRBJ1-3|.|TRBV5-6
TGTGCCAGCAGCTTGGAAGTAGTTCGGGGGAATGGAAACACCATATATTTT
CASSLEVVRGNGNTIYF
>.|TRBJ1-1|.|TRBV7-9
TGTGCCAGCAGCTTAGGGTGGGCTGAAGCTTTCTTT
CASSLGWAEAFF
>TRBD1|TRBJ1-2|.|TRBV28
TGTGCCAGCAGCTTAGTCGGGACAGTCTATGGCTACACCTTC
CASSLVGTVYGYTF
>TRBD1|TRBJ1-2|few|TRBV6-5
TGTGCCAGCAGTTTCCTGCGTACAGGGGGCGGCTATGGCTACACCTTC
CASSFLRTGGGYGYTF
>.|TRBJ1-1|.|TRBV11-2
TGTGCCTGCAGGGCGAACACTGAAGCTTTCTTT
CACRANTEAFF
>TRBD2|TRBJ2-1|.|TRBV5-1
TGCGCCAGCCAGATCTGGGAGGGCCCGGGTGAGCAGTTCTTC
CASQIWEGPGEQFF
>.|TRBJ2-7|.|TRBV14
TGTGCCAGCAGCCCCGGGGTATACGAGCAGTACTTC
CASSPGVYEQYF
>.|TRBJ1-3|.|TRBV19
TGTGCCAGTAGTGTGAAACAGGGCCCTGGAAACACCATATATTTT
CASSVKQGPGNTIYF
>.|TRBJ2-7|.|TRBV5-1
TGCGCCAGCAGCTTGGAGTCGGAGCAGTACTTC
CASSLESEQYF
>.|TRBJ1-2|few|TRBV30
TGTGCCCGACTTCGCCAAGAGAATGGCTACACCTTC
CARLRQENGYTF
>TRBD2|TRBJ2-3|.|TRBV5-1
TGCGCCAGCAGCCCCGGACTAGCGGGAGGATACGGAGATACGCAGTATTTT
CASSPGLAGGYGDTQYF
>TRBD1|TRBJ2-3|few|TRBV6-1
TGTGCCAGCAGTGAAGGGACAGGGAACACAGATACGCAGTATTTT
CASSEGTGNTDTQYF
>TRBD2|TRBJ2-5|.|TRBV7-9
TGTGCCAGCAGCCCGCCAGGGGCGACTAGCGGGTTATCCAGAGAGACCCAGTACTTC
CASSPPGATSGLSRETQYF
>TRBD1|TRBJ2-1|.|TRBV7-6
TGTGCCAGCAGCTCTAGCGCACAGGGGGTGGATGAGCAGTTCTTC
CASSSSAQGVDEQFF
>.|TRBJ2-3|.|TRBV19
TGTGCCAGTAGCCGAGGGCCGGATACGCAGTATTTT
CASSRGPDTQYF
>.|TRBJ1-1|.|TRBV27
TGTGCCAGCAGTTGGACAGAACCCAGTTCGACTGAAGCTTTCTTT
CASSWTEPSSTEAFF
>TRBD1|TRBJ2-5|.|TRBV19
TGTGCCAGTAGTCCCGGGACAGGGGGGTCAGGGGAGACCCAGTACTTC
CASSPGTGGSGETQYF
>.|TRBJ1-5|.|TRBV19
TGTGCCAGTAGTATAAAGCAGGTGGTTCTTAACAATCAGCCCCAGCATTTT
CASSIKQVVLNNQPQHF
>.|TRBJ1-1|.|TRBV7-3
TGTGCCAGCAGCTTAGCGGGGGGCATGAACACTGAAGCTTTCTTT
CASSLAGGMNTEAFF
>TRBD1|TRBJ2-1|.|TRBV30
TGTGCCTGGAGGGGAAAAGGGGGCGGTGAGCAGTTCTTC
CAWRGKGGGEQFF
>TRBD1|TRBJ2-7|few|TRBV7-9
TGTGCCAGCAGCCCGGGACAGGGCGGCTACGAGCAGTACTTC
CASSPGQGGYEQYF
>.|TRBJ2-3|once|TRBV4-2
TGTGCCAGCAGCCAGGGGCCCCGGAACAGCCGTAATTACACAGATACGCAGTATTTT
CASSQGPRNSRNYTDTQYF
>.|TRBJ1-1|.|TRBV14
TGTGCCAGCAGCCAAGTAGGTAGGGCGGTTTTCTTT
CASSQVGRAVFF
>TRBD2|TRBJ2-7|few|TRBV5-4
TGTGCCAGCAGCTTAGGGCTAGCGGACTCCTACGAGCAGTACTTC
CASSLGLADSYEQYF
>TRBD2|TRBJ2-7|.|TRBV29-1
TGCAGCGTCCGTCGGGTAGCGGGGAGCTCCTACGAGCAGTACTTC
CSVRRVAGSSYEQYF
>TRBD1|TRBJ2-5|.|TRBV4-1
TGCGCCAGCAGCCAAGAGAGACAGGGATCCCAAAAGACCCAGTACTTC
CASSQERQGSQKTQYF
>.|TRBJ1-4|.|TRBV9
TGTGCCAGCAGCGAGTGGGGGGGTGAAACTAATGAAAAACTGTTTTTT
CASSEWGGETNEKLFF
>.|TRBJ2-7|.|TRBV7-2
TGTGCCAGCAGCTTATCTTCCTCCTACGAGCAGTACTTC
CASSLSSSYEQYF
>.|TRBJ2-1|.|TRBV6-5
TGTGCCAGCAGTTATAATGGGAGGGGTGGAGGGGGTGAGCAGTTCTTC
CASSYNGRGGGGEQFF
>TRBD1|TRBJ2-3|.|TRBV4-1
TGCGCCAGCAGCCTCCATGGGACAGGGGGCCAAGATACGCAGTATTTT
CASSLHGTGGQDTQYF
>.|TRBJ1-5|.|TRBV30
TGTGCCTGGAGTGTGGGCCTCGGGGAACAGCCCCAGCATTTT
CAWSVGLGEQPQHF
>TRBD1|TRBJ2-7|.|TRBV6-1
TGTGCCAGCAGTGAAGCGCAGGGACAGCGCTTTGTAGCGCAGTACTTC
CASSEAQGQRFVAQYF
>.|TRBJ2-2|once|TRBV6-1
TGTGCCAGCAGGAGGGACACCGGGGAGCTGTTTTTT
CASRRDTGELFF
>.|TRBJ2-1|few|TRBV2
TGTGCCAGCAGTGCCGTAGGATCCGGTGAGCAGTTCTTC
CASSAVGSGEQFF
>.|TRBJ2-7|few|TRBV11-2
TGTGCCAGCAGCTCCCTACGGGCCTCCTACGAGCAGTACTTC
CASSSLRASYEQYF
>TRBD1|TRBJ1-1|.|TRBV5-4
TGTGCCTGCCAGAGACAGGGGTTGGACACTGAAGCTTTCTTT
CACQRQGLDTEAFF
>.|TRBJ1-1|.|TRBV4-1
TGCGCCAGCAGCGGACGGACGGAGAACACTGAAGCTTTCTTT
CASSGRTENTEAFF
>.|TRBJ1-5|.|TRBV28
TGTGCCAGCAGTTTCCGGCAGGTAGGGACAACTAGCAATCAGCCCCAGCATTTT
CASSFRQVGTTSNQPQHF
>TRBD2|TRBJ2-7|.|TRBV6-5
TGTGCCAGCAGTTTCCGGACCGGGAGGTCCTACGAGCAGTACTTC
CASSFRTGRSYEQYF
>.|TRBJ2-7|.|TRBV7-9
TGTGCCAGCAGCCCTCTCGCTGGCCTGGGCTCCTACGAGCAGTACTTC
CASSPLAGLGSYEQYF
>TRBD1|TRBJ1-5|few|TRBV27
TGTGCCAGCAACTCCGGGACAGGGTCGAATCAGCCCCAGCATTTT
CASNSGTGSNQPQHF